The 26 T cell receptor beta chains listed next were all sequenced from one sample in a study of T cells in Graves' hyperthyroidism and ophthalmopathy. TCR beta CDR3 sequences were amplified from RNA transcripts. The TCR CDR3 first-round RT-PCR relied on the HTBI primer set. TCRdb reprocessed the multiplex PCR reads via MiXCR and lists one record per CDR3 protein. The repertoire includes approximately 600,000 distinct CDR3 sequences, approximately 15% of them detected once, and roughly 7.1% sits in the top ten. Sequencing input: blood. The receptors were gathered from a woman under 30 with Graves' ophthalmopathy.

This clonotype showed up just a few times. The genes are TRBV5-5 and TRBJ1-6; the match to TRBD1 covers 9 bases. The CDR3 loop spans 15 amino acids. Per germline, CDR1 SGHKS and CDR2 YYEKEE (reference sequence). V shed 3 bases and J 8 bases; nucleotides not matched to a gene: 6. The CDR3 region is CASSSRDRVDSPLHF. CDR3 DNA sequence: TGTGCCAGCAGCTCCCGGGACAGGGTTGATTCACCCCTCCACTTT. The complete variable domain, with remaining parts taken from reference TRBV5-5 and TRBJ1-6, reads DAGVTQSPTHLIKTRGQQVTLRCSPISGHKSVSWYQQVLGQGPQFIFQYYEKEERGRGNFPDRFSARQFPNYSSELNVNALLLGDSALYLCASSSRDRVDSPLHFGNGTRLTVT.

V and J are TRBV27 and TRBJ2-7; 7 nucleotides agree with TRBD2. Germline loops: CDR1 MNHEY, CDR2 SMNVEV (reference sequence). CDR3 size: 14 residues. V dropped 6 bases and J dropped 3; count of bases not matched to a gene: 8. This chain's CDR3 is CASSLSGFYYEQYF. The DNA of the CDR3 is TGTGCCAGCAGCCTTAGCGGGTTCTACTACGAGCAGTACTTC.

This clonotype appeared many times. DNA of the CDR3: TGTGCCAGCAGCTTAGGACAGCTACAAGAGACCCAGTACTTC. This gives the protein CASSLGQLQETQYF. J is TRBJ2-5 and V is TRBV11-2; D is possibly TRBD1 (5 bases). Germline CDR1 SGHAT, CDR2 FQNNGV. Trimming removed 1 base from V and 2 bases from J, with 8 bases in between. CDR3 size: 14 residues.

This clonotype has only a few counts. The V call is TRBV7-2, the J call TRBJ1-5, with D possibly being TRBD1 (6 bases). CDR1 is SGHTA and CDR2 is FQGNSA in the germline V gene. The germline V and J ends were trimmed by 9 bases and 2 bases, with 23 bases remaining between them. The CDR3 has 17 residues. CDR3 region: CASSMWQGRSGNQPQHF. CDR3 sequence (DNA): TGTGCCAGTAGTATGTGGCAGGGGCGATCGGGCAATCAGCCCCAGCATTTT.

Ten or more counts support this clonotype. The V gene is TRBV27, the J gene TRBJ1-1; 8 bases are shared with TRBD1. J lost 5 bases, V lost 5 bases, and 7 bases had no gene match. Germline loops: CDR1 MNHEY, CDR2 SMNVEV (reference sequence). The CDR3 runs to 14 residues. DNA for the CDR3: TGTGCCAGCAGTGCTCAGGGGGCGCTGACTGAAGCTTTCTTT. Its protein is CASSAQGALTEAFF.

This clonotype was counted between two and nine times. This rearrangement joins TRBV2 to TRBJ2-3; tentative D call: TRBD2 (5 bases). The V gene's germline CDR1 is SNHLY and CDR2 FYNNEI. V was cut by 0 bases and J by 2 bases, with 18 bases left in between. The CDR3 loop spans 18 amino acids. The CDR3 loop reads CASSEASLNEGFTDTQYF. In DNA, the CDR3 is TGTGCCAGCAGTGAAGCGAGCCTAAACGAGGGTTTCACAGATACGCAGTATTTT.

The chain couples TRBV28 to TRBJ2-5; D unresolved. Per the germline V gene, CDR1 is MDHEN and CDR2 is SYDVKM. The CDR3 runs 14 residues. Trimming removed 5 bases from V and 5 bases from J, with 15 bases in between. The CDR3 coding sequence is TGTGCCAGCAGTCCCCGGCCCGACCGGGAGACCCAGTACTTC. As protein: CASSPRPDRETQYF.

This chain uses TRBV7-3 with TRBJ2-2, with 7 nucleotides matching TRBD1. The ends lost 11 bases at V and 0 bases at J; junction bases unmatched: 6. The CDR3 spans 14 residues. The germline V gene encodes CDR1 SGHTA and CDR2 FQGTGA. Written as DNA, the CDR3 is TGTGCCTGCCGACAGGGATCGAACACCGGGGAGCTGTTTTTT. It yields the protein CACRQGSNTGELFF. The full variable domain, with the rest looked up from reference TRBV7-3 and TRBJ2-2, is GAGVSQTPSNKVTEKGKYVELRCDPISGHTALYWYRQSLGQGPEFLIYFQGTGAADDSGLPNDRFFAVRPEGSVSTLKIQRTERGDSAVYLCACRQGSNTGELFFGEGSRLTVL.

Of note for this clonotype: With a much larger clone just one base away, this may be a read error. This sequence joins TRBV7-2 and TRBJ2-7, with 9 bases aligning to TRBD1. Germline CDR1 reads SGHTA; CDR2 reads FQGNSA. The CDR3 totals 15 residues. The CDR3: CASSLGPGQGYGQYF. As DNA, the CDR3 is TGTGCCAGCAGCTTAGGGCCGGGACAGGGATACGGGCAGTACTTC.

At least ten counts were recorded for this clonotype. The rearrangement uses TRBV27 and TRBJ2-1, with 7 bases aligning to TRBD1. This CDR3 has 16 residues. Per the germline V gene, CDR1 is MNHEY and CDR2 is SMNVEV (reference sequence). V trimming: 6 bases; J trimming: 5 bases; junction bases outside the gene matches: 13. CDR3: CASSPTTGQPNNEQFF. DNA for the CDR3: TGTGCCAGCAGCCCAACCACGGGACAGCCCAACAATGAGCAGTTCTTC.

The chain is built from TRBV4-1 and TRBJ2-7; a possible D gene is TRBD2 (6 bases). CDR1 is MGHRA, CDR2 YSYEKL, per germline. V lost 0 bases to trimming and J lost 8 bases, with 20 bases between them. The CDR3 is 16 amino acids. CDR3 sequence: CASSQDRGTGKLQQYF. In DNA form, the CDR3 reads TGCGCCAGCAGCCAAGATCGGGGGACGGGGAAGCTGCAGCAGTACTTC.

The rearrangement links TRBV5-6 to TRBJ2-5; 16 positions match TRBD2. V was clipped by 4 bases and J by 5 bases; unmatched bases: 8. Germline CDR1 and CDR2: SGHDT and YYEEEE. CDR3 length: 17 residues. CDR3 nucleotide sequence: TGTGCCAGCAGCCACCTTGGGACTAGCGGGAGGGGGGAGACCCAGTACTTC. Its protein product is CASSHLGTSGRGETQYF.

The sample holds many counts of this clonotype. The rearrangement joins TRBV20-1 to TRBJ1-5; D not certain. Trimming removed 2 bases from V and 11 bases from J, with 22 bases in between. Germline CDR1 and CDR2: DFQATT and SNEGSKA (reference sequence). The CDR3 is made up of 15 amino acids. For the CDR3, the DNA is TGCAGTGCTAGACCCCCTGCGAGCCAGGCAGGAACCCAGCATTTT. Translation gives CSARPPASQAGTQHF.

This clonotype was counted ten times or more. The gene calls are TRBV6-1 and TRBJ1-4; possible D gene TRBD1, 6 bases. Germline V CDR1 and CDR2: MNHNS, SASEGT. The V end was cut by 6 bases, the J end by 3 bases, with 14 bases between. The CDR3 extends over 15 amino acids. CDR3 protein: CASRRTGLANEKLFF. CDR3 bases: TGTGCCAGCAGGCGTACAGGGTTGGCTAATGAAAAACTGTTTTTT.

This clonotype was seen more than once but under ten times. The chain is built from TRBV6-1 and TRBJ2-2; 11 positions agree with TRBD2. Germline V gives CDR1 MNHNS, CDR2 SASEGT. CDR3 length: 15 residues. The junction had 8 bases not matched to a gene; V was cut back by 7 bases and J by 7 bases. CDR3 sequence: CASTPLAGGIGELFF. DNA of the CDR3: TGTGCCAGCACCCCCCTAGCGGGAGGAATCGGGGAGCTGTTTTTT.

The chain recombines TRBV20-1 with TRBJ2-7, with 7 bases aligning to TRBD1. Germline-derived CDR1 and CDR2 are DFQATT and SNEGSKA (reference sequence). The trim removed 0 bases at V and 4 bases at J, leaving 12 bases unmatched. CDR3 length: 16 residues. The CDR3 here is CSARELKQGKRYEQYF. The CDR3 DNA is TGCAGTGCTAGAGAGCTAAAACAGGGGAAGAGGTACGAGCAGTACTTC.

With respect to this clonotype: This sequence may be a read error, since a much larger clone differs from it by one base. The chain uses TRBV30 and TRBJ2-5; 7 nucleotides match TRBD1. The trim removed 2 bases at V and 1 base at J, leaving 4 bases unmatched. CDR3 length equals 14 residues. Germline V gene sequence: CDR1 GTSNPN, CDR2 SVGIG (reference sequence). CDR3 residues: CAWSSTGVQETQYF. The CDR3 DNA reads as TGTGCCTGGAGTTCTACAGGGGTCCAAGAGACCCAGTACTTC. The full variable domain, its missing parts supplied by reference TRBV30 and TRBJ2-5, is SQTIHQWPATLVQPVGSPLSLECTVEGTSNPNLYWYRQAAGRGLQLLFYSVGIGQISSEVPQNLSASRPQDRQFILSSKKLLLSDSGFYLCAWSSTGVQETQYFGPGTRLLVL.

V gene TRBV6-2 or TRBV6-3 combines with J gene TRBJ1-1; 7 bases fit TRBD1. The length of the CDR3 is 11 residues. Unmatched junction bases numbered 4, after V lost 5 bases and J lost 10 bases. CDR1 is MNHEY, CDR2 SVGEGT, per germline. The CDR3 here is CASSTGTAAFF. The CDR3 DNA follows: TGTGCCAGCAGTACCGGGACAGCAGCTTTCTTT.

The chain joins TRBV5-5 to TRBJ1-3; 10 bases map to TRBD1. V shed 7 bases, J shed 1 base, and the junction held 2 bases outside the gene matches. The CDR3 has 14 residues. Germline CDR1 reads SGHKS; CDR2 reads YYEKEE (reference sequence). The CDR3 is CASRTGGSGNTIYF. CDR3 nucleotide sequence: TGTGCCAGCCGGACAGGGGGTTCTGGAAACACCATATATTTT.

The rearrangement links TRBV28 to TRBJ2-7; D might be TRBD1 (6 bases). This CDR3 contains 14 residues. Germline V lookup: CDR1 MDHEN, CDR2 SYDVKM. Trimming removed 6 bases at V and 2 bases at J, with 14 bases between. The CDR3 here is CASSVADRTYEQYF. The CDR3, as DNA: TGTGCCAGCAGCGTTGCTGACAGGACCTACGAGCAGTACTTC.

This clonotype was seen repeatedly, ten times or more. This sequence joins TRBV6-1 and TRBJ2-7; 11 bases are a match to TRBD2. The germline gives CDR1 MNHNS, CDR2 SASEGT. Losses at the gene ends were 6 bases for V and 3 bases for J; bases not matched to a gene: 13. The CDR3 is made up of 17 amino acids. Written as DNA, the CDR3 is TGTGCCAGCAGACAGACTAGCGGGGCCCTCATAGGCTACGAGCAGTACTTC. Residues: CASRQTSGALIGYEQYF.

This clonotype was counted ten times or more. The V call is TRBV25-1, the J call TRBJ1-5; 12 positions match TRBD1. The length of the CDR3 is 23 residues. Germline V gene data show CDR1 as MGHDK and CDR2 as SYGVNS. V shed 6 bases, J shed 3 bases, and the junction held 27 bases outside the gene matches. The CDR3 loop is CASRSRGRDRGQEALGTNQPQHF. Here the CDR3 DNA reads TGTGCCAGCAGGTCCCGCGGCCGGGACAGGGGGCAGGAGGCCTTAGGGACCAATCAGCCCCAGCATTTT.

This clonotype was recorded at least ten times. The chain has TRBV20-1 and TRBJ1-5, with a possible D match to TRBD1 (5 bases). Germline values: CDR1 DFQATT, CDR2 SNEGSKA (reference sequence). Trimming cost V 1 base and J 5 bases, with 18 bases left between them. This CDR3 is built from 16 residues. The CDR3 here is CSARASFFGGDQPQHF. The CDR3 DNA follows: TGCAGTGCTAGAGCCTCCTTTTTCGGGGGGGATCAGCCCCAGCATTTT.

This clonotype was picked up many times. V and J are TRBV20-1 and TRBJ2-7; 11 positions agree with TRBD1. Germline V lookup: CDR1 DFQATT, CDR2 SNEGSKA (reference sequence). Trimming at V came to 1 base and at J to 2 bases, leaving 13 bases not matched to a gene. CDR3 size: 18 residues. The CDR3: CSARGRNRRDRGAYEQYF. CDR3 DNA: TGCAGTGCTAGAGGCAGAAATCGCCGGGACAGGGGGGCCTACGAGCAGTACTTC.

This clonotype was found a few times. The chain employs TRBV9 and TRBJ2-1; TRBD1 or TRBD2 may be the D gene (6 bases each). The length of the CDR3 is 16 residues. Germline values: CDR1 SGDLS, CDR2 YYNGEE. V dropped 3 bases and J dropped 2 bases, with 15 bases sitting between them. The CDR3 nucleotides read TGTGCCAGCAGCGCAGGGGAGGCTGGCCCCTACAATGAGCAGTTCTTC. Encoded protein: CASSAGEAGPYNEQFF. Complete variable domain (other parts from reference TRBV9 and TRBJ2-1): DSGVTQTPKHLITATGQRVTLRCSPRSGDLSVYWYQQSLDQGLQFLIQYYNGEERAKGNILERFSAQQFPDLHSELNLSSLELGDSALYFCASSAGEAGPYNEQFFGPGTRLTVL.

A few counts support this clonotype. The V gene is TRBV6-2 or TRBV6-3, the J gene TRBJ2-7; 9 bases match TRBD2. CDR1 and CDR2 (germline): MNHEY, SVGEGT. The CDR3 extends over 14 amino acids. The V gene end was trimmed by 11 bases and the J gene end by 1 base; junction bases not matched to a gene: 9. CDR3 bases: TGTGCCTCAGAGGCTAGCGGGACTTCCTACGAGCAGTACTTC. Residues: CASEASGTSYEQYF.